Each of the 21 T cell receptor beta chains below was sequenced from the same sample in a study of blood T cell repertoires in COVID-19. Profiling relied on immunoSEQ multiplex PCR, and the TCRdb table lists in-frame clones only, not all of them. The sample has about 20,000 clones; 88% are singletons. The specimen was peripheral blood. The receptors originated from a human donor in a cohort sampled during active COVID-19.

The rearrangement joins TRBV3-1 (or the pseudogene TRBV3-2) to TRBJ2-1; 7 bases align to TRBD2. The germline V gene encodes CDR1 LGHDT and CDR2 YNNKEL (reference sequence). The trim removed 4 bases at V and 2 bases at J, leaving 5 bases unmatched. This CDR3 has 15 residues. CDR3 amino acids: CASSLSGTTYNEQFF. The CDR3 DNA reads TGTGCCAGCAGCCTCTCCGGGACTACCTACAATGAGCAGTTCTTC.

This sequence joins TRBV10-2 and TRBJ2-3; 9 bases are shared with TRBD2. The CDR3 consists of 18 residues. CDR1 and CDR2 (germline): WSHSY, SAAADI. V shed 3 bases and J 0 bases; nucleotides not matched to a gene: 10. CDR3 sequence (DNA): TGCGCCAGCAGTGATTGGCTGACTAGCGGAGCTAGCACAGATACGCAGTATTTT. Amino acid sequence: CASSDWLTSGASTDTQYF.

The CDR3 protein is CASSLSRELGGYTF. Here the CDR3 DNA reads TGTGCCAGCAGTTTGTCCCGGGAACTCGGGGGCTACACCTTC. The chain combines TRBV27 with TRBJ1-2; no clear D gene. In germline, CDR1 is MNHEY, CDR2 SMNVEV (reference sequence). CDR3 length: 14 amino acids. Trimming shortened V by 3 bases and J by 8 bases, and 16 bases separated the two germline ends.

The chain recombines TRBV19 with TRBJ1-5; D unresolved. CDR1 LNHDA and CDR2 SQIVND come from the germline V gene (reference sequence). V lost 2 bases, J lost 3 bases, and 11 bases lay in between. The CDR3 totals 15 residues. CDR3 amino acids: CASSIFLTNNQPQHF. The CDR3 DNA reads TGTGCCAGTAGTATATTCCTGACTAACAATCAGCCCCAGCATTTT.

J is TRBJ2-3 and V is TRBV7-3; 10 bases are shared with TRBD2. Germline CDR1 is SGHTA and CDR2 is FQGTGA. This CDR3 spans 16 amino acids. The ends lost 5 bases at V and 1 base at J; junction bases unmatched: 6. The CDR3 spells CASSQTSGFGTDTQYF. DNA of the CDR3: TGTGCCAGCAGCCAGACTAGCGGGTTTGGCACAGATACGCAGTATTTT.

CDR3 nucleotides: TGCGCCAGCAGCCCCAAACCCCCCGGGACATCGATCTACGAGCAGTACTTC. Its translation is CASSPKPPGTSIYEQYF. This chain links TRBV5-1 with TRBJ2-7; D might be TRBD1 (6 bases). This CDR3 region has 17 residues. V lost 4 bases to trimming and J lost 3 bases, with 23 bases between them. CDR1 is SGHRS and CDR2 is YFSETQ in the germline V gene.

The chain employs TRBV6-5 and TRBJ2-3; 8 bases match TRBD2. Germline V gene data show CDR1 as MNHEY and CDR2 as SVGAGI. CDR3 length equals 14 residues. V shed 8 bases, J shed 1 base, and the junction held 5 bases outside the gene matches. CDR3 sequence reads: CASCGGRGTDTQYF. CDR3 nucleotides: TGTGCCAGCTGCGGGGGGCGGGGCACAGATACGCAGTATTTT.

This chain uses TRBV4-1 with TRBJ1-2, with 8 nucleotides matching TRBD1. The CDR3 is made up of 16 amino acids. The J segment lost 5 bases and the V segment lost 0 bases, leaving 8 bases of the junction unmatched. Germline values: CDR1 MGHRA, CDR2 YSYEKL. The CDR3 spells CASSQDRRDRTYGYTF. Here the CDR3 DNA reads TGCGCCAGCAGCCAAGATCGGCGGGACAGGACTTATGGCTACACCTTC.

The chain is built from TRBV11-2 and TRBJ1-2; maybe TRBD1 (5 bases). CDR1 is SGHAT and CDR2 is FQNNGV in the germline V gene. This CDR3 spans 14 amino acids. V was pared by 2 bases and J by 6 bases, with 13 bases between. The chain's CDR3 is CASSLSRVGDGYTF. The CDR3 DNA reads as TGTGCCAGCAGCTTAAGCAGGGTTGGCGATGGCTACACCTTC.

The chain has TRBV12-3 or TRBV12-4 and TRBJ1-1; no clear D gene. V lost 1 base to trimming and J lost 6 bases, with 6 bases between them. There are 12 residues in the CDR3. The CDR3: CASSLGRAEAFF. The DNA for the CDR3 is TGTGCCAGCAGTTTAGGGAGAGCTGAAGCTTTCTTT.

The chain combines TRBV4-1 with TRBJ1-5; D is undetermined. Trimming took off 1 base at V and 0 bases at J, with 10 bases between the two ends. From germline, CDR1 is MGHRA and CDR2 YSYEKL. The CDR3 is 16 residues long. The DNA for the CDR3 is TGCGCCAGCAGCCAAGTGGGGAGAGTTAGCAATCAGCCCCAGCATTTT. It codes for CASSQVGRVSNQPQHF.

This chain links TRBV9 with TRBJ1-2, with no clear D. V was shortened by 5 bases and J by 3 bases, with 14 bases between the two germline ends. The CDR3 is made up of 14 amino acids. Germline V gives CDR1 SGDLS, CDR2 YYNGEE. CDR3 protein: CASSSRRVDYGYTF. The CDR3 region has the DNA TGTGCCAGCAGTTCCCGGCGGGTAGACTATGGCTACACCTTC.

This clone was observed a single time. This chain connects TRBV6-6 to TRBJ2-3; TRBD1 matches 7 bases. CDR3 length: 14 residues. The germline gives CDR1 MNHNY, CDR2 SVGAGI (reference sequence). V was clipped by 5 bases and J by 0 bases; unmatched bases: 2. CDR3 loop: CASSHRGSTDTQYF. CDR3 sequence (DNA): TGTGCCAGCAGTCACAGGGGAAGCACAGATACGCAGTATTTT.

The rearrangement links TRBV6-5 to TRBJ2-7; D is undetermined. CDR3 length: 14 residues. Germline V gives CDR1 MNHEY, CDR2 SVGAGI. V was cut by 8 bases and J by 3 bases, with 17 bases left in between. The CDR3 loop is CASSIRVLFYEQYF. Written as DNA, the CDR3 is TGTGCCAGCTCTATCCGAGTTTTATTCTACGAGCAGTACTTC.

The V and J genes are TRBV3-1 (or the pseudogene TRBV3-2) and TRBJ1-5; D is undetermined. CDR3 length: 13 residues. V was trimmed by 1 base and J by 6 bases, leaving 7 bases between them. Germline loops: CDR1 LGHDT, CDR2 YNNKEL (reference sequence). The CDR3 loop reads CASSQGRGQPQHF. The CDR3 coding sequence is TGTGCCAGCAGCCAAGGACGGGGTCAGCCCCAGCATTTT.

This clone was found once. J is TRBJ1-2 and V is TRBV4-1; D is undetermined. The CDR3 has 13 residues. The germline V gene encodes CDR1 MGHRA and CDR2 YSYEKL. V lost 1 base and J 3 bases, leaving 6 bases between the germline ends. CDR3 amino acids: CASSQGLDYGYTF. Written as DNA, the CDR3 is TGCGCCAGCAGCCAAGGGCTGGACTATGGCTACACCTTC.

The chain carries TRBV2 and TRBJ2-1; TRBD2 might be the D (5 bases). The CDR3 totals 12 residues. V was trimmed by 4 bases and J by 8 bases, leaving 9 bases between them. CDR1 SNHLY and CDR2 FYNNEI come from the germline V gene. CDR3 nucleotide sequence: TGTGCCAGCAGTGGAGGGCTTCATGAGCAGTTCTTC. This encodes CASSGGLHEQFF.

This chain connects TRBV10-3 to TRBJ1-1; 11 nucleotides match TRBD1. With V trimmed by 10 bases and J by 4 bases, 8 bases remained unmatched. From germline, CDR1 is ENHRY and CDR2 SYGVKD. The length of the CDR3 is 14 residues. The CDR3 DNA reads as TGTGCCACCTGGGACAGGGGGTATAGCACTGAAGCTTTCTTT. Translating gives CATWDRGYSTEAFF.

The chain links TRBV19 to TRBJ2-7; 11 bases line up with TRBD1. CDR1 is LNHDA, CDR2 SQIVND, per germline (reference sequence). The V gene end was trimmed by 5 bases and the J gene end by 5 bases; junction bases not matched to a gene: 8. This CDR3 has 15 amino acids. The CDR3 DNA reads TGTGCCAGTAGTCCTGCCGGGACAGGGGGTGACGAGCAGTACTTC. This translates into CASSPAGTGGDEQYF.

This clone turned up a few times. The chain links TRBV2 to TRBJ2-7, with 10 positions matching TRBD1. With 9 bases clipped from V and 3 bases from J, the junction kept 8 bases outside the gene matches. This CDR3 has 14 residues. The germline V gene encodes CDR1 SNHLY and CDR2 FYNNEI. The CDR3 bases are TGTGCCAGTTACCGGGACAGGGGAATCTACGAGCAGTACTTC. It encodes CASYRDRGIYEQYF.

The gene calls are TRBV2 and TRBJ2-5; 8 nucleotides agree with TRBD2. V shed 6 bases and J 2 bases; nucleotides not matched to a gene: 11. Looked up from germline, CDR1 is SNHLY and CDR2 is FYNNEI. This CDR3 comprises 16 residues. The chain's CDR3 is CASRPGHREGQETQYF. CDR3 nucleotides: TGTGCCAGCAGACCGGGACACCGGGAGGGTCAAGAGACCCAGTACTTC.